This T cell receptor (beta chain) was identified during a study of blood T cells in healthy people across ages (dated by TCRdb to about 2015). Study-wide context: In model experiments, roughly one uniquely barcoded TCR beta cDNA molecule per two T cells was captured by template switching. The study measured age-related changes in TCR beta repertoire diversity using deep sequencing normalized with unique cDNA molecular identifiers. The donors were split into four age groups: young (average 16 years), middle-aged (about 40), aged (roughly 60) and long-lived (about 82). Donors of different ages were randomly distributed across sequencing lanes to avoid experimental bias. The study analyzed two additional independent replicas of 1 million unique cDNA reads from the same blood draw for two donors, one aged 18 to 30 and one aged 80 or older. Overall study outcomes, separate from this receptor: Compared with the aged group, the long-lived group had more naive CD4+ T cells, fewer expanded clones and increased TCR diversity, a pattern suggesting age selection. The CMV infection status of donors was not known, potentially confounding age-related changes in expanded clonotypes. Estimates of total diversity based on one million sequenced T cells were regarded as lower bounds and as underestimates. Since profiling was done on bulk unsorted PBMCs, naive and antigen-experienced compartments could not be conclusively compared. As age increased, observed TCR beta diversity per million T cells dropped in a roughly linear way, and a significant reduction was already evident by age about 40. Observed TCR beta diversity correlated strongly with the percentage of naive T cells measured by flow cytometry.

CDR1 and CDR2 are drawn from the germline V gene: SGHRS, YFSETQ. The germline V end is reduced by 4 bases and the J end by 5 bases; junction bases left unmatched: 8. Reading from cysteine to phenylalanine, the CDR3 counts 15 amino acids. Of the read, only the CDR3 DNA is kept; its 45 bases are in frame from base 1. This clonotype was counted a few times. The antigen it recognizes is unknown. The input lacks base qualities; no much larger clone sits a single base away. The approximately 40 donors, aged about 6 to 95 years, were systemically healthy Caucasian individuals from Russia. Each donor gave 8 to 10 milliliters of peripheral blood, collected into EDTA-treated Vacutainer tubes. PBMCs were isolated by Ficoll-Paque density-gradient centrifugation, with at least 7 million obtained per sample. Total RNA, at least 5 micrograms per sample, was extracted from PBMCs with Trizol reagent. For every donor, flow cytometry on a PBMC aliquot measured the percentage of naive CD45RAhigh/CD27high T cells.

Library preparation employed 5' RACE. TCRdb names Illumina HiSeq 2500 as the instrument used. The second PCR ran for about 6 to 12 cycles and used a J-beta primer mix along with a sample-barcoded 5' primer. A unique molecular identifier was introduced onto each TCR beta cDNA molecule by a template-switch 5' adaptor carrying 12 random nucleotides. Each sample yielded at least 3 million CDR3-containing paired-end reads. The Mint cDNA synthesis kit, primed by a TRBC-specific oligonucleotide, was used to synthesize first-strand cDNA from all RNA. Following uracil-DNA glycosylase treatment, all cDNA underwent a first 18-cycle PCR with the universal primers M1SS and BC2_uni_R. Turning to the authors' computational methods: Normalization of each sample was performed by random selection of 1 million high-quality reads, each carrying a distinct molecular identifier. Instead of being binned into consensus sequences, reads with shared molecular identifiers were discarded. CDR3 identification, clonotype clustering and error correction used MiTCR with a Q25 quality threshold and the strictest error-elimination algorithm. A nonparametric unseen species model with Euler transformation was used to estimate a lower bound on total TCR beta diversity. Starting from the raw public reads, TCRdb applied fastp trimming at Q25, assembled clones with MiXCR and retained in-frame beta chains. Every entry covers one CDR3 protein and lists the most common genes and DNA from its rows. The V and J calls and clone size are TCRdb's, not the authors'. The sample table holds over a million distinct CDR3 sequences, of which around 40% were seen once. Clones ranked in the top ten supply about 3.8% of the sample.

The sequence was obtained from a woman aged 18-30 years in good health. Specimen: blood. The rearranged segments are TRBV5-1 and TRBJ2-1; 8 nucleotides in the junction match TRBD2. The DNA sequence is TGCGCCAGCAGCCTAGGACTAGCAACCCACAATGAGCAGTTCTTC. It translates to CASSLGLATHNEQFF. With the portions outside the CDR3 filled from the reference TRBV5-1 and TRBJ2-1 genes, the complete variable region becomes KAGVTQTPRYLIKTRGQQVTLSCSPISGHRSVSWYQQTPGQGLQFLFEYFSETQRNKGNFPGRFSGRQFSNSRSEMNVSTLELGDSALYLCASSLGLATHNEQFFGPGTRLTVL.